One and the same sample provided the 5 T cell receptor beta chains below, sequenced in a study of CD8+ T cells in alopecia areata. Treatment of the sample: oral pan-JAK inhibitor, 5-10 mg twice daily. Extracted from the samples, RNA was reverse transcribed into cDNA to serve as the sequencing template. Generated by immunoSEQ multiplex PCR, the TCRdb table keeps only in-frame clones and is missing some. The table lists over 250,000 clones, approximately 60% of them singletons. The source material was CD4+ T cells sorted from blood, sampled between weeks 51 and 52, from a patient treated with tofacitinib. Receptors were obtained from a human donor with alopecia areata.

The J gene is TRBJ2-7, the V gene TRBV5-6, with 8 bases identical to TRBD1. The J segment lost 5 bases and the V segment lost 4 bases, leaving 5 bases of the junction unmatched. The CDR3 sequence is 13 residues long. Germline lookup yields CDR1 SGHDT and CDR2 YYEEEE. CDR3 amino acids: CASSVDRAHEQYF. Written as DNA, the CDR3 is TGTGCCAGCAGCGTGGACAGGGCCCACGAGCAGTACTTC.

The CDR3 bases are TGCGCCAGCAGCTTGGGAGTCACCGGGGAGCTGTTTTTT. Translating it yields CASSLGVTGELFF. V and J are TRBV5-1 and TRBJ2-2; D ambiguous. V lost 0 bases and J 4 bases, leaving 4 bases between the germline ends. Germline V gives CDR1 SGHRS, CDR2 YFSETQ. CDR3 length: 13 residues. Based on the CDR3 plus reference TRBV5-1 and TRBJ2-2, the full variable domain is KAGVTQTPRYLIKTRGQQVTLSCSPISGHRSVSWYQQTPGQGLQFLFEYFSETQRNKGNFPGRFSGRQFSNSRSEMNVSTLELGDSALYLCASSLGVTGELFFGEGSRLTVL.

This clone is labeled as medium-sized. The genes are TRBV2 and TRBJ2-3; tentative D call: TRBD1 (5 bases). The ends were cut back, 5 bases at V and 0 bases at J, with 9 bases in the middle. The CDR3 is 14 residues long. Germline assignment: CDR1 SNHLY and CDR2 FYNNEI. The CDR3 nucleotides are TGTGCCAGCAGTCAGGGTTCTAGCACAGATACGCAGTATTTT. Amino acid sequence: CASSQGSSTDTQYF.

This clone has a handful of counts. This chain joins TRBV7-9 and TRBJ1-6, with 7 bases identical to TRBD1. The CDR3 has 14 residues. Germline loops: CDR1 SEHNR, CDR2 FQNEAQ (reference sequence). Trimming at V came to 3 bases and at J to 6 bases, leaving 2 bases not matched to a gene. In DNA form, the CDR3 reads TGTGCCAGCAGCTTTGGGGACAGTAATTCACCCCTCCACTTT. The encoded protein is CASSFGDSNSPLHF.

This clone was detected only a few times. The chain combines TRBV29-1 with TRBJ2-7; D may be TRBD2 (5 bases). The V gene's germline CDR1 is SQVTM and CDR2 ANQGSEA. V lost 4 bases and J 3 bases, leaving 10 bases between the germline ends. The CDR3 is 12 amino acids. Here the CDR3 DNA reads TGCAGCGTTGGATCGGGGAACTACGAGCAGTACTTC. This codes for CSVGSGNYEQYF.